This section outlines one T cell receptor (beta chain) sequence together with its context. The data derive from a study of blood T cell repertoires in COVID-19. V dropped 0 bases and J dropped 6 bases, with 12 bases sitting between them. This CDR3 is 15 amino acids long. It was during active infection that Seattle patients were enrolled and then longitudinally followed. Profiled with immunoSEQ multiplex PCR; TCRdb holds only in-frame clones, not every one. Seen here are roughly 250,000 clones, roughly 91% observed once, and the top ten hold roughly 0.8%. This receptor was obtained from a man aged 25-45 years with COVID-19, enrolled during active disease. The chain employs TRBV23-1 and TRBJ1-5, with a tentative D call TRBD1 (5 bases). TRBV23-1 belongs to the ORF category, with a function that is uncertain. Input material: peripheral blood. CDR3 bases: TGCGCCAGCAGTCAATCGGCGGACATCCCTCAGCCCCAGCATTTT. This translates into CASSQSADIPQPQHF.